This TCR beta chain appears in the sequencing data of a study of T cells after yellow fever vaccination. Trimming took off 1 base at V and 0 bases at J, with 8 bases between the two ends. This CDR3 has 15 amino acids. TCRdb passed the 5' RACE reads through MiXCR, listing each CDR3 protein once. The table has some 100,000 distinct CDR3 sequences, 5.5% to 8% seen once. The sample holds many counts of this clonotype. The clonotype originates from a man aged 18 to 29 who received the YFV17D yellow fever vaccine. Specimen: CD4+ T cells sorted from PBMCs, collected more than 35 days after the first yellow fever vaccination. The V call is TRBV12-3 or TRBV12-4, the J call TRBJ2-3; D is ambiguous. DNA of the CDR3: TGTGCCAGCAGTTTAGACTATCCTAGCACAGATACGCAGTATTTT. Translating it yields CASSLDYPSTDTQYF.